The rows below give T cell receptor beta chains drawn from one sample of a study of blood T cell repertoires in COVID-19. Produced via immunoSEQ multiplex PCR; TCRdb's table is partial and in-frame only. The sample holds 180,000 or so clones; around nine tenths are singletons and the top ten take roughly 3.7%. Sample: peripheral blood. The receptor set was obtained from a man younger than 35 with active or convalescent COVID-19. Each CDR3 is given with its conserved first and last residue. D genes are given only for firm matches. Clone size is stated in some rows and not others, as once, few, many or a class when expanded.

J,D,V,size,DNA,CDR3
TRBJ1-2,.,TRBV4-1,.,TGCGCCAGCAGCCGGGCGAGGGCAGAGGGTTACTACACCTTC,CASSRARAEGYYTF
TRBJ2-2,TRBD2,TRBV5-6,.,TGTGCCAGCAGCTGGACTAGCGGTACCGCCGGGGAGCTGTTTTTT,CASSWTSGTAGELFF
TRBJ2-2,TRBD1,TRBV19,.,TGTGCCAGTAGTCAAACAGGGGGCAACACCGGGGAGCTGTTTTTT,CASSQTGGNTGELFF
TRBJ2-2,.,TRBV5-1,.,TGCGCCAGCAGCCAGGGACTTAACACCGGGGAGCTGTTTTTT,CASSQGLNTGELFF
TRBJ2-1,TRBD2,TRBV9,.,TGTGCCAGCAGCGTAGTGGGGACTAGCGGGAGTAGGGGTGAGCAGTTCTTC,CASSVVGTSGSRGEQFF
TRBJ1-4,TRBD1,TRBV7-9,once,TGTGCCAGCAGCTCCGGGACAGGGGGCTCTAATGAAAAACTGTTTTTT,CASSSGTGGSNEKLFF
TRBJ1-1,TRBD1,TRBV18,.,TGTGCCAGCTCACCAACAGGGGGTACGACTGAAGCTTTCTTT,CASSPTGGTTEAFF
TRBJ2-2,.,TRBV21-1,.,TGTGCCAGCAGCAAAGCGTCTAGCTCCGGGGAGCTGTTTTTT,CASSKASSSGELFF
TRBJ2-3,TRBD1,TRBV6-5,.,TGTGCCAGCCAACCGGGACAGCTCACAGATACGCAGTATTTT,CASQPGQLTDTQYF
TRBJ1-2,.,TRBV7-2,.,TGTGCCAGCAGCTCCCGACAGAGAGTAGGCTACACCTTC,CASSSRQRVGYTF
TRBJ1-4,TRBD1,TRBV18,.,TGTGCCAGCTCACCAGAAAGGACAGGTCTGAATGAAAAACTGTTTTTT,CASSPERTGLNEKLFF
TRBJ2-1,TRBD2,TRBV10-2,few,TGCGCCAGCAGTGTCACGACTAGCGGGGGCCAGCAGTTCTTC,CASSVTTSGGQQFF
TRBJ1-5,TRBD1,TRBV4-1,.,TGCGCCAGCAGCCAAGACCCGACAGGGGGTATACTACAGCCCCAGCATTTT,CASSQDPTGGILQPQHF
TRBJ1-2,.,TRBV6-5,.,TGTGCCAGCAGCGCCTCTAGAGGCTATGGCTACACCTTC,CASSASRGYGYTF
TRBJ2-3,TRBD2,TRBV6-2/TRBV6-3,.,TGTGCCAGCAGTCGCGGGACTAGCGGCCGAAGGTTCACAGATACGCAGTATTTT,CASSRGTSGRRFTDTQYF
TRBJ2-1,.,TRBV4-1,.,TGCGCCAGCAGCCAAGTATCACAGGGGAGGAGCTCCTACAATGAGCAGTTCTTC,CASSQVSQGRSSYNEQFF
TRBJ2-3,TRBD2,TRBV28,.,TGTGCCAGCAGTGAACTAGCGGGGGCCTCCCGAGATACGCAGTATTTT,CASSELAGASRDTQYF
TRBJ1-3,.,TRBV4-3,once,TGCGCCAGCAGCCAAGGACAGAGCGATTATGGACGAACTGGAAACACCATATATTTT,CASSQGQSDYGRTGNTIYF
TRBJ1-1,.,TRBV7-2,.,TGTGCCAGCAGCTTAGTCGTTGGGGCATACACTGAAGCTTTCTTT,CASSLVVGAYTEAFF
TRBJ1-5,TRBD1,TRBV24-1,.,TGTGCCACCAGTGACCCCACAGGGGATGGCAATCAGCCCCAGCATTTT,CATSDPTGDGNQPQHF
TRBJ2-7,.,TRBV4-3,.,TGCGCCAGCAGCCATAGGACGGGAGACACCTACGAGCAGTACTTC,CASSHRTGDTYEQYF
TRBJ2-5,.,TRBV3-1/TRBV3-2,once,TGTGCCAGCAGCTCGGGGGATACCTACCAAGAGACCCAGTACTTC,CASSSGDTYQETQYF
TRBJ2-3,.,TRBV9,few,TGTGCCAGCACCGGGACAAATTCGGCAGATACGCAGTATTTT,CASTGTNSADTQYF
TRBJ2-2,.,TRBV29-1,.,TGCAGCGTTGATGTCGGGTACACCGGGGAGCTGTTTTTT,CSVDVGYTGELFF
TRBJ2-5,.,TRBV7-9,.,TGTGCCAGCAGCTTAATTCTGGAGACCCAGTACTTC,CASSLILETQYF
TRBJ2-5,TRBD2,TRBV10-2,.,TGCGCCAGCACTGTACTAGCGGGGGTTCAAGAGACCCAGTACTTC,CASTVLAGVQETQYF
TRBJ2-5,TRBD1,TRBV6-4,.,TGTGCCAGCAGGGGGACAGGGTGGTTGGGAGAGACCCAGTACTTC,CASRGTGWLGETQYF
TRBJ1-5,.,TRBV2,.,TGTGCCAGCCAGGGACTAAGCAATCAGCCCCAGCATTTT,CASQGLSNQPQHF
TRBJ1-1,.,TRBV29-1,.,TGCAGCGTTGCAAACACTGAAGCTTTCTTT,CSVANTEAFF
TRBJ1-2,.,TRBV5-5,.,TGTGCCAGCAGCTACTCCGACTGGAATGGCTACACCTTC,CASSYSDWNGYTF
TRBJ2-7,.,TRBV7-9,few,TGTGCCAGCAGTTACCGGACTGGGTACGAGCAGTACTTC,CASSYRTGYEQYF
TRBJ2-7,.,TRBV11-3,.,TGTGCCAGCAGCTTAGGTGGAGTTTGGATCGAGCAGTACTTC,CASSLGGVWIEQYF
TRBJ1-3,TRBD1,TRBV10-1,.,TGCGCCAGCAGCAAGACAGGGGGTTTGGGAAACACCATATATTTT,CASSKTGGLGNTIYF
TRBJ1-1,TRBD1,TRBV5-1,.,TGCGCCAGCAGCATAACCTGGGACAGGGAGAACACTGAAGCTTTCTTT,CASSITWDRENTEAFF